This TCR beta chain was identified during a study of blood T cell repertoires in COVID-19. This CDR3 contains 14 residues. Germline V lookup: CDR1 ENHRY, CDR2 SYGVKD. V dropped 2 bases and J dropped 5; count of bases not matched to a gene: 3. Study processing details: Reference gene primer amplification yielded estimated nucleated cell counts. The protocol was immunoSEQ multiplex PCR, while the TCRdb copy is restricted to in-frame clones and leaves out a portion. V and J calls plus clone size are reproduced from that table; the DNA served to infer D and trimming. The table shows roughly 200,000 clones, with around 80% occurring only once. In its sample, this clone was seen once.

V gene TRBV10-3 combines with J gene TRBJ1-2, with 9 bases aligning to TRBD1. The receptor's source is a woman aged 80 or over with COVID-19, enrolled during active disease. The sequenced sample was peripheral blood. CDR3 DNA: TGTGCCATCAGTGAGGGGACAGGGTCATATGGCTACACCTTC. This codes for CAISEGTGSYGYTF.